Listed here are 17 T cell receptor beta chains from one sample, sequenced in a study of blood T cell repertoires in COVID-19. Only in-frame clones appear in the TCRdb table, and some are missing; sequencing was by immunoSEQ multiplex PCR. This sample has 310,000 or so clones; more than 70% occur once, and the top ten carry about 1.2%. Sequenced: peripheral blood. The receptors here all came from a woman between 45 and 65 years old with acute or convalescent COVID-19.

The V gene is TRBV30, the J gene TRBJ1-4; tentatively, D is TRBD1 (6 bases). This CDR3 is built from 15 residues. V lost 1 base, J lost 5 bases, and 14 bases lay in between. CDR1 is GTSNPN, CDR2 SVGIG, per germline (reference sequence). CDR3 sequence reads: CAWSDGTPGNEKLFF. The CDR3 nucleotides are TGTGCCTGGAGTGATGGGACACCTGGGAATGAAAAACTGTTTTTT.

This clone was counted between two and nine times. The genes are TRBV4-2 and TRBJ1-1; D not certain. The CDR3 is made up of 16 amino acids. CDR1 and CDR2 from the germline V gene are LGHNA and YNFKEQ. Trimming took 4 bases from V and 1 from J, leaving 16 bases between them. The CDR3 region has the DNA TGTGCCAGCAGCCGAGAGGGAACCGGGAGGAACACTGAAGCTTTCTTT. It codes for CASSREGTGRNTEAFF.

The rearrangement uses TRBV7-3 and TRBJ2-5; D remains unclear. The CDR3 sequence is 13 residues long. Germline V CDR1 and CDR2: SGHTA, FQGTGA. The V gene lost 5 bases and the J gene lost 1 base, with 8 bases spanning the gap. The CDR3 here is CASSAIPQETQYF. The CDR3 DNA sequence: TGTGCCAGCAGCGCGATCCCCCAAGAGACCCAGTACTTC.

The rearrangement joins TRBV9 to TRBJ2-5, with 9 bases lining up with TRBD2. Germline loops: CDR1 SGDLS, CDR2 YYNGEE. The V and J ends lost 0 bases and 3 bases, in that order; junction bases with no gene match: 9. The CDR3 totals 17 residues. The CDR3 reads CASSVALAGIQEETQYF. The CDR3 DNA is TGTGCCAGCAGCGTAGCGCTAGCGGGGATTCAAGAAGAGACCCAGTACTTC.

The chain has TRBV2 and TRBJ1-6, with D tentatively TRBD1 (5 bases). This CDR3 is 12 amino acids long. The germline CDR1 and CDR2 sequences are SNHLY and FYNNEI. V was shortened by 8 bases and J by 7 bases, with 9 bases between the two germline ends. The CDR3 is CASEDRNSPLHF. The DNA of the CDR3 is TGTGCCAGCGAAGACAGAAATTCACCCCTCCACTTT.

Only one count was recorded for this clone. The chain uses TRBV3-1 (or the pseudogene TRBV3-2) and TRBJ2-3; 7 bases agree with TRBD2. This CDR3 has 16 residues. Looked up from germline, CDR1 is LGHDT and CDR2 is YNNKEL (reference sequence). The V and J ends lost 2 bases and 4 bases, in that order; junction bases with no gene match: 9. The DNA of the CDR3 is TGTGCCAGCAGCCAAAGGCCGGGAGGTTCGGCAGATACGCAGTATTTT. Amino acids: CASSQRPGGSADTQYF.

This clone was observed a single time. The chain has TRBV5-4 and TRBJ1-1; 8 nucleotides match TRBD1. After removal of 2 bases from V and 0 bases from J, the junction contained 9 bases not matched to a gene. The CDR3 sequence is 17 residues long. Germline assignment: CDR1 SGHNT and CDR2 YYREEE (reference sequence). The CDR3 DNA reads TGTGCCAGCAGCTTAGGGGCGACAGGGGCGATGAACACTGAAGCTTTCTTT. Translating it yields CASSLGATGAMNTEAFF.

This clone was seen more than once but under ten times. This chain uses TRBV6-1 with TRBJ2-7; no clear D. Deletions cut 1 base from V and 6 bases from J, with 7 bases between. The CDR3 extends over 12 amino acids. Germline V gene sequence: CDR1 MNHNS, CDR2 SASEGT. CDR3 nucleotides: TGTGCCAGCAGTGAAGTGTCCCGCGAGCAGTACGTC. This codes for CASSEVSREQYV.

The DNA of the CDR3 is TGCGCCAGCAGCTATAGTTCAGGGGCGTCCTCCGATACGCAGTATTTT. This sequence encodes CASSYSSGASSDTQYF. V is TRBV5-1 and J is TRBJ2-3; TRBD1 might be the D (6 bases). There are 16 residues in the CDR3. From germline, CDR1 is SGHRS and CDR2 YFSETQ. Trimming pared 3 bases from V and 6 bases from J, leaving 20 bases between. Variable domain in full (rest from reference TRBV5-1 and TRBJ2-3): KAGVTQTPRYLIKTRGQQVTLSCSPISGHRSVSWYQQTPGQGLQFLFEYFSETQRNKGNFPGRFSGRQFSNSRSEMNVSTLELGDSALYLCASSYSSGASSDTQYFGPGTRLTVL.

The rearrangement uses TRBV5-1 and TRBJ2-5; D is ambiguous. Germline V CDR1 and CDR2: SGHRS, YFSETQ. The CDR3 sequence is 13 residues long. The V end was cut by 5 bases, the J end by 2 bases, with 10 bases between. The CDR3 nucleotides read TGCGCCAGCAGTAGCCCTACTCAAGAGACCCAGTACTTC. Encoded protein: CASSSPTQETQYF.

The V call is TRBV7-9, the J call TRBJ1-2; 9 nucleotides match TRBD1. Trimming took 4 bases from V and 8 from J; bases not matched to a gene: 8. CDR1 is SEHNR, CDR2 FQNEAQ, per germline (reference sequence). The CDR3 is made up of 14 amino acids. The CDR3 region has the DNA TGTGCCAGCAGCTCACAAACAGGGGGCCGGGGCTACACCTTC. This codes for CASSSQTGGRGYTF.

The J gene is TRBJ1-1, the V gene TRBV30; no definite D call. Trimming left V 6 bases short and J 0 bases short, with 11 bases between. This CDR3 region has 13 residues. From germline, CDR1 is GTSNPN and CDR2 SVGIG (reference sequence). The CDR3, as DNA: TGTGCCTGCTTGAAACATCTGAACACTGAAGCTTTCTTT. Its translation: CACLKHLNTEAFF.

This chain connects TRBV7-8 to TRBJ1-4; D call uncertain. This CDR3 comprises 12 residues. V shed 3 bases and J shed 11 bases, with 10 bases lying between them. Germline V gene sequence: CDR1 SGHVS, CDR2 FQNEAQ. The CDR3: CASSLGLGKLFF. In DNA form, the CDR3 reads TGTGCCAGCAGCTTGGGCCTTGGGAAACTGTTTTTT.

As to this clone: The same CDR3 can be traced to other DNA sequences in this sample. The gene calls are TRBV4-2 and TRBJ2-7; D might be TRBD1 (5 bases). Trimming left V 1 base short and J 2 bases short, with 9 bases between. Germline V gene data show CDR1 as LGHNA and CDR2 as YNFKEQ. The CDR3 extends over 14 amino acids. The CDR3 bases are TGTGCCAGCAGCCAAGGACAAGGGGCCTACGAGCAGTACTTC. This sequence encodes CASSQGQGAYEQYF.

The CDR3 nucleotides read TGCGCCAGCAGCCCCGTGGTGGGGGGACGAGGGGAGCAGTTCTTC. This encodes CASSPVVGGRGEQFF. The chain couples TRBV5-1 to TRBJ2-1, with D perhaps matching TRBD2 (6 bases). The CDR3 contains 15 residues. The ends were cut back, 4 bases at V and 10 bases at J, with 21 bases in the middle. The germline gives CDR1 SGHRS, CDR2 YFSETQ.

The chain combines TRBV7-2 with TRBJ1-1; D is unresolved. Deletions cut 5 bases from V and 0 bases from J, with 10 bases between. CDR1 is SGHTA, CDR2 FQGNSA, per germline. The CDR3 covers 14 residues. The CDR3 DNA sequence: TGTGCCAGCAGCACTCGTTTCATGAACACTGAAGCTTTCTTT. Residues: CASSTRFMNTEAFF. Supplemented by reference TRBV7-2 and TRBJ1-1, the full variable domain reads GAGVSQSPSNKVTEKGKDVELRCDPISGHTALYWYRQSLGQGLEFLIYFQGNSAPDKSGLPSDRFSAERTGGSVSTLTIQRTQQEDSAVYLCASSTRFMNTEAFFGQGTRLTVV.

The V and J genes are TRBV11-2 and TRBJ2-5; 8 bases are a match to TRBD1. The junction had 8 bases not matched to a gene; V was cut back by 0 bases and J by 2 bases. CDR3 size: 17 residues. The germline V gene encodes CDR1 SGHAT and CDR2 FQNNGV. The chain's CDR3 is CASSLDRTGSGQETQYF. CDR3 sequence (DNA): TGTGCCAGCAGCTTAGATCGGACAGGGAGTGGACAAGAGACCCAGTACTTC.